This T cell receptor beta chain was captured by sequencing in a study of regulatory T cells. Whole-study findings and limits: In CD3G-deficient patients, conventional CD4+ T cells were enriched for hydrophobic CDR3 residues at positions 6 and 7.

As to this clone: Its antigen remains unidentified.

This CDR3 has 14 residues. Germline V gene sequence: CDR1 SGHRS, CDR2 YFSETQ. The V and J ends lost 4 bases and 2 bases respectively, with 13 bases between them. Primers: 52 TRBV forward and 13 TRBJ reverse. Repertoires were generated with immunoSEQ multiplex PCR, while TCRdb's copy carries only in-frame clones and drops some. The profile shows 30,000 to 40,000 clones, about nine tenths of them singletons. The TCR was taken from a person under 35 with CD3G deficiency. The sequenced material came from conventional CD4+ T cells sorted from blood. The chain links TRBV5-1 to TRBJ2-7; weak D call: TRBD1 (5 bases). This CDR3 reads CASSLDSTAYEQYF. CDR3 nucleotide sequence: TGCGCCAGCAGCCTAGACTCGACAGCCTACGAGCAGTACTTC.